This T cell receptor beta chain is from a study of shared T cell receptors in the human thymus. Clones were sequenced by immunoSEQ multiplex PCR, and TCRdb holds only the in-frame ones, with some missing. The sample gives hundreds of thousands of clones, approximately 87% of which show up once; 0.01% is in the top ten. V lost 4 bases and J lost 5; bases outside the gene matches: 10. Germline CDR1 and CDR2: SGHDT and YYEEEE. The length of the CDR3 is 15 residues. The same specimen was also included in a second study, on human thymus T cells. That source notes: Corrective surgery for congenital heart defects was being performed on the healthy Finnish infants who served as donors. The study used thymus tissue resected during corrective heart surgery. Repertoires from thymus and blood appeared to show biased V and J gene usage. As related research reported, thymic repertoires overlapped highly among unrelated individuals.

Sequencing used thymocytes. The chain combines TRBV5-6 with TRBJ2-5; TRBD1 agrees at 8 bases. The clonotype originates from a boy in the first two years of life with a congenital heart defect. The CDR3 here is CASSPKDRGRETQYF. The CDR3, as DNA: TGTGCCAGCAGCCCCAAAGACAGGGGTAGGGAGACCCAGTACTTC.